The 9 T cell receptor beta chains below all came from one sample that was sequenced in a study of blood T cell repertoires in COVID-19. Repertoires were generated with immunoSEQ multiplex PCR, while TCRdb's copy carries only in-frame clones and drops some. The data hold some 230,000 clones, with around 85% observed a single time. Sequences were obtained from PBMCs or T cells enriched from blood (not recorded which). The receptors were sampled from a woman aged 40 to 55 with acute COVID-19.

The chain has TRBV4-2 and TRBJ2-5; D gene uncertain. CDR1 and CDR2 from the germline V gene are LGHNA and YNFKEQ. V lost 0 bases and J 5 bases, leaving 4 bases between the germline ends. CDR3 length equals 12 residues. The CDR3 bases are TGTGCCAGCAGCCAAGATCGGGAGACCCAGTACTTC. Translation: CASSQDRETQYF.

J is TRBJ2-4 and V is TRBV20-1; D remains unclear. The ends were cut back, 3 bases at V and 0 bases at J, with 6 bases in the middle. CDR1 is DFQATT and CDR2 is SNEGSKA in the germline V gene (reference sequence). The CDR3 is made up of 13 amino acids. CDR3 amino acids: CSASLSAKNIQYF. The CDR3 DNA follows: TGCAGTGCTAGTCTTTCAGCCAAAAACATTCAGTACTTC.

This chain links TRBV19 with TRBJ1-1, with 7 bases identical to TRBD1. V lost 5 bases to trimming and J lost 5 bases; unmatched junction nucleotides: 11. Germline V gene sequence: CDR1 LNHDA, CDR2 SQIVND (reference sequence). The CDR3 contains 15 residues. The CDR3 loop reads CASSPRGDSGTEAFF. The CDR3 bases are TGTGCCAGTAGTCCCAGAGGGGACAGTGGAACTGAAGCTTTCTTT.

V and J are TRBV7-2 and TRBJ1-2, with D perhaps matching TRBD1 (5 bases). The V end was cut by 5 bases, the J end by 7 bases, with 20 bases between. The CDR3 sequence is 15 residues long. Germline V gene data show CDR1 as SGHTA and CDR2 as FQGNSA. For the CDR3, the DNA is TGTGCCAGCAGCCTGCCCGGACAACCAAGGGGTGGCTACACCTTC. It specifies CASSLPGQPRGGYTF.

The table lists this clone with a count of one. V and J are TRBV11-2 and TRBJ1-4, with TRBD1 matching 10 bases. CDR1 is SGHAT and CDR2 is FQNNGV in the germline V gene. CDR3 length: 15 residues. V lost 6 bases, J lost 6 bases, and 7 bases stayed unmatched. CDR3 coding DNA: TGTGCCAGCAGACCGTCCGGGACAGGGGATGAAAAACTGTTTTTT. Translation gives CASRPSGTGDEKLFF.

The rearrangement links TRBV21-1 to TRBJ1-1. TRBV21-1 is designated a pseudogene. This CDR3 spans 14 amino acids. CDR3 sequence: CASSTRETQEEAFF. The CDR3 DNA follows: TGTGCCAGCAGCACCCGGGAGACGCAGGAGGAAGCTTTCTTT.

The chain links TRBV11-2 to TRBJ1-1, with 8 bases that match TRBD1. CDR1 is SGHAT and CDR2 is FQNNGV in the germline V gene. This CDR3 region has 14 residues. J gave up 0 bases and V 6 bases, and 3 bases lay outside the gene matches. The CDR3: CASSPDRVNTEAFF. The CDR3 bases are TGTGCCAGCAGTCCGGACAGGGTGAACACTGAAGCTTTCTTT.

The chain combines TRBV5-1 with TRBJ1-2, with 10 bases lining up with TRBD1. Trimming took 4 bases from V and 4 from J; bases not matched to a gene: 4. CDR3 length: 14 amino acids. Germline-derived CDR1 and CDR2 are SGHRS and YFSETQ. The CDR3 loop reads CASSPTGGFYGYTF. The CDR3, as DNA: TGCGCCAGCAGCCCGACAGGGGGCTTCTATGGCTACACCTTC.

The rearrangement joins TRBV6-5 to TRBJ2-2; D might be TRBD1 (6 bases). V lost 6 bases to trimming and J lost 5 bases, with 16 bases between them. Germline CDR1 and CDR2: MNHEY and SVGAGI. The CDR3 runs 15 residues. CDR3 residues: CASRKQGQGTGELFF. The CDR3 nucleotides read TGTGCCAGCAGAAAGCAGGGACAAGGAACCGGGGAGCTGTTTTTT.